One sample yielded the 24 T cell receptor beta chains listed below, sequenced in a study of cytomegalovirus exposure and HLA in healthy donors. Sequencing was performed with immunoSEQ multiplex PCR; in TCRdb, only in-frame clones are kept and a portion is missing. The profile shows about 88,000 clones, roughly 84% of them singletons. The sample consisted of PBMCs. The receptors stem from a young woman in good health and CMV-seropositive.

This chain connects TRBV6-6 to TRBJ2-7; 7 bases map to TRBD2. V trimming: 7 bases; J trimming: 7 bases; junction bases outside the gene matches: 7. The CDR3 sequence is 12 residues long. Germline-derived CDR1 and CDR2 are MNHNY and SVGAGI (reference sequence). The CDR3 reads CASTSDSGEQYF. The CDR3 region has the DNA TGTGCCAGCACTTCAGATAGCGGGGAGCAGTACTTC.

The rearrangement uses TRBV11-2 and TRBJ1-1; tentative D call: TRBD1 (5 bases). The V gene's germline CDR1 is SGHAT and CDR2 FQNNGV. The CDR3 runs 14 residues. The V and J ends lost 7 bases and 0 bases respectively, with 12 bases between them. The CDR3 DNA follows: TGTGCCAGCACCTATAGACAGATGAACACTGAAGCTTTCTTT. It yields the protein CASTYRQMNTEAFF.

The V and J genes are TRBV11-1 and TRBJ2-7, with no clear D. The germline CDR1 and CDR2 sequences are SGHAT and FQDESV (reference sequence). V was trimmed by 2 bases and J by 4 bases, leaving 18 bases between them. CDR3 length: 16 amino acids. The CDR3 sequence is CASSLSTEHINYEQYF. In nucleotides, the CDR3 is TGTGCCAGCAGCTTAAGCACGGAGCATATCAATTACGAGCAGTACTTC.

The rearrangement uses TRBV10-3 and TRBJ1-6; D possibly corresponds to TRBD1 (5 bases). The CDR3 runs to 15 residues. V gave up 0 bases and J gave up 9 bases, with 12 bases separating them. The germline V gene has CDR1 ENHRY and CDR2 SYGVKD. The CDR3, as DNA: TGTGCCATCAGTGAGTCCGGGACGGGGGTTTCACCCCTCCACTTT. This encodes CAISESGTGVSPLHF.

This clone occurred a few times. The chain links TRBV6-4 to TRBJ2-5, with D perhaps TRBD1 (6 bases). Trimming removed 6 bases from V and 4 bases from J, with 21 bases in between. The CDR3 runs 16 residues. Per germline, CDR1 MRHNA and CDR2 SNTAGT. The CDR3 protein is CASSPRSGAGPETQYF. The DNA of the CDR3 is TGTGCCAGCAGCCCTCGATCAGGGGCCGGTCCAGAGACCCAGTACTTC.

V gene TRBV4-1 combines with J gene TRBJ1-2, with 10 bases fitting TRBD1. V dropped 0 bases and J dropped 6; count of bases not matched to a gene: 4. Per the germline V gene, CDR1 is MGHRA and CDR2 is YSYEKL. This CDR3 has 15 residues. CDR3 sequence (DNA): TGCGCCAGCAGCCAAGACCTTGGGACAGGGGATGGCTACACCTTC. This translates into CASSQDLGTGDGYTF.

The chain carries TRBV14 and TRBJ2-2; possibly TRBD2 for D (5 bases). The length of the CDR3 is 17 residues. Germline-derived CDR1 and CDR2 are SGHDN and FVKESK. V lost 4 bases, J lost 4 bases, and 19 bases lay in between. The CDR3 nucleotides are TGTGCCAGCAGCCTAGGGTACGAGCGGCGCCTCACCGGGGAGCTGTTTTTT. Its protein is CASSLGYERRLTGELFF. Variable domain in full (rest from reference TRBV14 and TRBJ2-2): EAGVTQFPSHSVIEKGQTVTLRCDPISGHDNLYWYRRVMGKEIKFLLHFVKESKQDESGMPNNRFLAERTGGTYSTLKVQPAELEDSGVYFCASSLGYERRLTGELFFGEGSRLTVL.

In the case of this clone: Other nucleotide sequences in the sample specify the same CDR3. V usage is TRBV28 and J usage is TRBJ1-5, with D perhaps matching TRBD1 (6 bases). The V gene lost 2 bases and the J gene lost 6 bases, with 14 bases spanning the gap. Germline values: CDR1 MDHEN, CDR2 SYDVKM. There are 15 residues in the CDR3. CDR3 DNA: TGTGCCAGCAGTTTAGGGCAGGGGTTCCGTCAGCCCCAGCATTTT. This codes for CASSLGQGFRQPQHF.

J is TRBJ1-2 and V is TRBV7-6; 10 bases align to TRBD1. Germline assignment: CDR1 SGHVS and CDR2 FNYEAQ. The CDR3 contains 16 residues. With 5 bases clipped from V and 5 bases from J, the junction kept 11 bases outside the gene matches. CDR3 amino acids: CASSEGQGPLPYGYTF. The CDR3 coding sequence is TGTGCCAGCAGCGAGGGACAGGGGCCGCTCCCTTATGGCTACACCTTC.

The chain couples TRBV6-1 to TRBJ1-2, with 7 nucleotides matching TRBD1. Per germline, CDR1 MNHNS and CDR2 SASEGT. With V trimmed by 6 bases and J by 4 bases, 5 bases remained unmatched. There are 13 residues in the CDR3. CDR3 region: CASRPGQTYGYTF. In DNA form, the CDR3 reads TGTGCCAGCAGACCGGGACAGACCTATGGCTACACCTTC.

The chain has TRBV10-2 and TRBJ1-3; TRBD1 matches at 8 bases. The CDR3 has 13 amino acids. Germline V gives CDR1 WSHSY, CDR2 SAAADI. V lost 6 bases and J lost 4; bases outside the gene matches: 2. CDR3 DNA sequence: TGCGCCAGCAGGCAGGGGGCGGGAAACACCATATATTTT. Protein: CASRQGAGNTIYF.

The chain carries TRBV9 and TRBJ2-3; TRBD1 is a possible D gene (5 bases). V was trimmed by 4 bases and J by 10 bases, leaving 22 bases between them. Looked up from germline, CDR1 is SGDLS and CDR2 is YYNGEE. The CDR3 is 15 amino acids. CDR3 DNA sequence: TGTGCCAGCAGCTCAACTCTTCTTAGGGGTTACCCGCAGTATTTT. Translated, it gives CASSSTLLRGYPQYF.

The V and J genes are TRBV6-5 and TRBJ1-1; maybe TRBD1 (5 bases). This CDR3 region has 13 residues. V was trimmed by 0 bases and J by 7 bases, leaving 9 bases between them. CDR1 and CDR2 from the germline V gene are MNHEY and SVGAGI. CDR3 sequence (DNA): TGTGCCAGCAGTTACTCACAGGTTGGTGAAGCTTTCTTT. This sequence encodes CASSYSQVGEAFF.

The chain is built from TRBV5-1 and TRBJ1-3; 7 bases are shared with TRBD1. The CDR3 length is 16 residues. Germline values: CDR1 SGHRS, CDR2 YFSETQ. The J segment lost 0 bases and the V segment lost 1 base, leaving 4 bases of the junction unmatched. DNA for the CDR3: TGCGCCAGCAGCTTGAGGACAGGAAACTCTGGAAACACCATATATTTT. Protein sequence: CASSLRTGNSGNTIYF.

The chain carries TRBV4-3 and TRBJ2-2; 10 nucleotides align to TRBD1. Losses at the gene ends were 4 bases for V and 6 bases for J; bases not matched to a gene: 5. The germline gives CDR1 LGHNA, CDR2 YSLEER. The CDR3 extends over 15 amino acids. The CDR3 sequence is CASSPGTGAPGELFF. CDR3 bases: TGCGCCAGCAGCCCCGGGACAGGGGCACCCGGGGAGCTGTTTTTT.

J is TRBJ1-1 and V is TRBV5-4; 8 bases are a match to TRBD1. The germline CDR1 and CDR2 sequences are SGHNT and YYREEE (reference sequence). CDR3 length equals 17 residues. The trim removed 2 bases at V and 7 bases at J, leaving 16 bases unmatched. Here the CDR3 reads CASSLMRSGTGTIEAFF. CDR3 sequence (DNA): TGTGCCAGCAGCTTAATGCGTTCCGGGACAGGAACGATTGAAGCTTTCTTT.

The chain uses TRBV9 and TRBJ1-1; D possibly corresponds to TRBD1 (5 bases). V was clipped by 0 bases and J by 1 base, with 10 bases between them. Germline loops: CDR1 SGDLS, CDR2 YYNGEE. The CDR3 has 15 residues. The CDR3 DNA sequence: TGTGCCAGCAGCGTAGTTACAAGGGGGAACACTGAAGCTTTCTTT. This encodes CASSVVTRGNTEAFF.

In its sample, this clone was seen a few times. The chain couples TRBV10-1 to TRBJ1-2; 8 nucleotides line up with TRBD1. The CDR3 spans 14 residues. Germline CDR1 and CDR2: WNHNN and SYGVQD (reference sequence). V lost 4 bases to trimming and J lost 8 bases; unmatched junction nucleotides: 9. CDR3 region: CASSADRASGGYTF. In nucleotides, the CDR3 is TGCGCCAGCAGTGCGGACAGGGCGTCGGGGGGCTACACCTTC.

The chain employs TRBV19 and TRBJ2-2, with 7 nucleotides matching TRBD2. V was clipped by 5 bases and J by 1 base; unmatched bases: 4. CDR1 and CDR2 (germline): LNHDA, SQIVND (reference sequence). The length of the CDR3 is 15 residues. The CDR3 protein is CASSASGVNTGELFF. Written as DNA, the CDR3 is TGTGCCAGTAGTGCGAGCGGGGTGAACACCGGGGAGCTGTTTTTT. Full variable domain (missing parts from reference TRBV19 and TRBJ2-2): DGGITQSPKYLFRKEGQNVTLSCEQNLNHDAMYWYRQDPGQGLRLIYYSQIVNDFQKGDIAEGYSVSREKKESFPLTVTSAQKNPTAFYLCASSASGVNTGELFFGEGSRLTVL.

The chain couples TRBV2 to TRBJ2-7, with 15 nucleotides matching TRBD2. V was pared by 5 bases and J by 0 bases, with 8 bases of the junction left unmatched. The CDR3 length is 18 residues. Looked up from germline, CDR1 is SNHLY and CDR2 is FYNNEI. Here the CDR3 DNA reads TGTGCCAGCAGTCCGGGACTAGCGGGGGGACTCAGCTCCTACGAGCAGTACTTC. Encoded protein: CASSPGLAGGLSSYEQYF.

As to this clone: Sequence at one end of the junction differs from germline and may be a read error. This chain uses TRBV30 with TRBJ1-2; the D is unclear. There are 14 residues in the CDR3. Germline CDR1 reads GTSNPN; CDR2 reads SVGIG (reference sequence). The CDR3 DNA is TGTGCTTGGACCCGGTCGCAAGCTAACTATGGCTACACCTTC. This translates into CAWTRSQANYGYTF.

In this sample, this clone turned up once. The V and J genes are TRBV11-1 and TRBJ2-2; D unclear. This CDR3 contains 15 residues. CDR1 SGHAT and CDR2 FQDESV come from the germline V gene (reference sequence). Trimming shortened V by 7 bases and J by 4 bases, and 16 bases separated the two germline ends. CDR3 amino acids: CASKTGPLATGELFF. The CDR3 nucleotides read TGTGCCAGCAAGACGGGTCCCTTAGCCACCGGGGAGCTGTTTTTT. The entire variable domain, with the rest obtained from reference TRBV11-1 and TRBJ2-2, is as follows: EAEVAQSPRYKITEKSQAVAFWCDPISGHATLYWYRQILGQGPELLVQFQDESVVDDSQLPKDRFSAERLKGVDSTLKIQPAELGDSAMYLCASKTGPLATGELFFGEGSRLTVL.

CDR3 region: CASGLVDPHGRSNEKLFF. CDR3 in DNA: TGTGCTAGTGGTTTGGTAGACCCTCACGGGAGATCTAATGAAAAACTGTTTTTT. V gene TRBV12-5 combines with J gene TRBJ1-4; D unresolved. Germline V gene sequence: CDR1 LGHNT, CDR2 FRNRAP. Trimming pared 0 bases from V and 3 bases from J, leaving 17 bases between. There are 18 residues in the CDR3.

This clone was counted only a few times. DNA for the CDR3: TGTGCCAATTCCCGGACAGGGGAGGCCACTGAAGCTTTCTTT. It specifies CANSRTGEATEAFF. The rearrangement links TRBV6-5 to TRBJ1-1; 9 bases agree with TRBD1. V was clipped by 10 bases and J by 4 bases; unmatched bases: 10. The CDR3 spans 14 residues. The germline CDR1 and CDR2 sequences are MNHEY and SVGAGI.